This TCR beta chain appears in the sequencing data of a study of radiation and T cells in renal cell carcinoma (dated by TCRdb to the early 2020s). Study-wide context: TCR beta sequencing covered some 55 samples in total, comprising approximately 25 tumors and around 27 peripheral blood samples. In the approximately 53 samples combined, some 4,000,000 unique CDR3 nucleotide sequences were found, encoding 2,658,974 unique CDR3 amino acid sequences. The last blood draw occurred 4 weeks after radiation, at the same time as nephrectomy. Broader findings and caveats from the paper: Tracking of blood repertoire dynamics stopped at roughly 4 weeks after treatment, with no follow-up past that point. Because no pretreatment tumor biopsies were available, whether clonotypes were present in the tumor at baseline could not be determined. In blood, the top tumor clonotypes increased from baseline to 2 weeks after radiation and then shrank by 4 weeks, which suggests a temporary expansion of tumor-resident clones. Because the trial had a single-armed design, the trial could not examine how radiation dose or scheduling affected the TCR repertoire.

The CDR3 goes from the cysteine to the phenylalanine over 16 residues. Only CDR3 DNA is held: 48 bases, read in frame from base 1. At the junction V is shortened by 4 bases and J by 0 bases, with 13 bases in between. Taken from the germline V gene, the CDR1 and CDR2 loops are MDHEN and SYDVKM. With regard to this clone: What antigen it recognizes has not been identified. No base-level quality is on record; no much larger clone is a single base apart.

Explained via the paper, the time point label denotes: blood 4 weeks post-SBRT, at nephrectomy. The sample's treatment or condition label, decoded: 15 Gy SBRT to primary tumor, nephrectomy 4 weeks later. Samples were obtained from a clinical trial, in which 15 Gy stereotactic body radiation therapy was delivered to primary renal cell carcinomas and nephrectomy was performed 4 weeks later. To follow tumor-enriched clonotypes, peripheral blood was collected serially from radiation-treated patients at baseline and again at 2 weeks and 4 weeks after SBRT. Every patient's renal cell carcinoma showed clear cell pathology. The QIAamp DNA Blood Mini Kit (Qiagen) was used to prepare genomic DNA for TCR sequencing. The analyses included only samples that passed all quality control checks. Following the manufacturer's recommendations, the immunoSEQ kit was used to generate TCR beta libraries from genomic DNA. Library preparation used a first multiplex PCR with proprietary primers, then a second PCR adding unique barcodes, with bead cleanups after each round. Each sample batch included a kit-provided positive control reaction and a negative control reaction. The final libraries were assessed on an Agilent 4200 TapeStation D1000 ScreenTape, pooled by volume, and quantified by qPCR. An Illumina NextSeq500 fitted with a MidOutput 150-cycle cartridge performed the sequencing, running 156 Read1 cycles and 15 Index1 cycles with the kit's custom primers. The pooled library was loaded at around 1.1 pM, and roughly 20% PhiX control was spiked in. The source study handled its data this way. Vendor-processed data were analyzed in R, with a clonotype defined as all T cells sharing the same CDR3 nucleotide sequence. In the clone abundance analyses, frequencies in each sample were normalized to that sample's 10,000 most abundant clones. Public T cell clones, which averaged fewer than five per sample, were removed prior to analysis. Tumor-enriched and baseline blood-enriched clonotypes were defined by at least a 32-fold difference in abundance between compartments. A beta-binomial differential abundance model was used to identify clonotypes that were expanded or contracted between blood time points. Tumor-blood repertoire similarity was measured with the Baroni-Urbani and Buser coefficient, and groups were compared using two-tailed Wilcoxon tests in R. TCRdb carries this immuneACCESS record with in-frame sequences only. Its versions omit some clonotypes, under half of them owing to an unresolved V gene in the studies checked, with the rest unexplained. Clone size and V and J calls were adopted from that table, with D and trimming inferred from the DNA. The sample data list around 140,000 clones, and around 88% of these were observed just once. Over 15% of the sample lies in the top ten.

This clonotype originated in a woman between 45 and 60 years old with renal cell carcinoma. This chain joins TRBV28 to TRBJ1-3; the D gene is perhaps TRBD1, on 6 matching bases. The specimen was blood, collected from a patient whose treatment included radiotherapy and nephrectomy. The nucleotide sequence reads as follows: TGTGCCAGCAGTTCGGGGGGCGCCGACTCTGGAAACACCATATATTTT. This yields the protein CASSSGGADSGNTIYF.